Listed below are T cell receptor beta chains from one sample, sequenced in a study of blood T cell repertoires in COVID-19. The method was immunoSEQ multiplex PCR; TCRdb's version includes in-frame clones alone and lacks a portion of them. The sample has around 250,000 clones; around 80% are singletons. The sample comprised peripheral blood. Receptors were obtained from a woman aged 80 or older with acute or convalescent COVID-19. CDR3s include the opening cysteine and the closing phenylalanine or tryptophan. The order of the fields is J gene, D gene, clone size, V gene, CDR3 protein, CDR3 DNA. The D gene is left open where the match is weak. A clone size is listed for some rows: how often the clone was seen (once, few, many), or a class if it is expanded.

TRBJ1-1 | - | - | TRBV19 | CASDTYSGGRGNTEAFF | TGTGCCAGCGATACTTATTCGGGGGGTAGGGGGAACACTGAAGCTTTCTTT
TRBJ1-5 | - | - | TRBV6-2/TRBV6-3 | CASSQGTVGNQPQHF | TGTGCCAGCAGTCAGGGGACCGTAGGTAATCAGCCCCAGCATTTT
TRBJ1-5 | TRBD1 | few | TRBV19 | CASSIPRDRGLVNQPQHF | TGTGCCAGTAGTATCCCCCGGGACAGGGGGCTGGTCAATCAGCCCCAGCATTTT
TRBJ2-5 | TRBD2 | - | TRBV7-3 | CASSLGLAGGLRETQYF | TGTGCCAGCAGCCTGGGACTAGCGGGAGGGCTCCGAGAGACCCAGTACTTC
TRBJ1-4 | - | - | TRBV7-9 | CASSLETVYNEKLFF | TGTGCCAGCAGCTTAGAAACGGTCTATAATGAAAAACTGTTTTTT
TRBJ2-1 | - | - | TRBV9 | CASSGTTYNEQFF | TGTGCCAGCAGCGGTACTACCTACAATGAGCAGTTCTTC
TRBJ1-3 | TRBD1 | - | TRBV7-9 | CASSSGQGNGISGNTIYF | TGTGCCAGCAGCTCCGGACAGGGAAATGGTATCTCTGGAAACACCATATATTTT
TRBJ2-7 | - | - | TRBV7-9 | CASTWGGGSYEQYF | TGTGCCAGCACCTGGGGTGGAGGCTCCTACGAGCAGTACTTC
TRBJ2-3 | TRBD2 | - | TRBV5-1 | CASSLGLAVLSTDTQYF | TGCGCCAGCAGCTTGGGACTAGCGGTTCTTAGCACAGATACGCAGTATTTT
TRBJ1-1 | - | - | TRBV19 | CASNPTTAGTEAFF | TGTGCCAGTAACCCGACAACGGCGGGCACTGAAGCTTTCTTT
TRBJ2-3 | - | - | TRBV10-3 | CAISESGASTDTQYF | TGTGCCATCAGTGAATCAGGGGCGAGCACAGATACGCAGTATTTT
TRBJ2-7 | TRBD2 | - | TRBV14 | CASSPLAGGTYEQYF | TGTGCCAGCAGCCCGCTAGCGGGAGGGACCTACGAGCAGTACTTC
TRBJ2-7 | - | - | TRBV6-2/TRBV6-3 | CASSYLASSYEQYF | TGTGCCAGCAGTTACTTGGCTAGCTCCTACGAGCAGTACTTC
TRBJ1-2 | - | many | TRBV27 | CASKGGYYGYTF | TGTGCCAGCAAAGGGGGTTACTATGGCTACACCTTC
TRBJ2-1 | TRBD2 | - | TRBV7-3 | CASSPVPLAGTYNEQFF | TGTGCCAGCAGCCCCGTCCCACTAGCGGGAACCTACAATGAGCAGTTCTTC
TRBJ1-2 | TRBD1 | once | TRBV5-4 | CASSWPGTGGTNYGYTF | TGTGCCAGCAGCTGGCCGGGGACAGGGGGTACCAACTATGGCTACACCTTC
TRBJ1-2 | - | once | TRBV11-1 | CATFYGYTF | TGTGCCACCTTCTATGGCTACACCTTC
TRBJ2-2 | TRBD1 | - | TRBV4-1 | CASSQGLTGAAGELFF | TGCGCCAGCAGCCAAGGCCTAACAGGGGCTGCCGGGGAGCTGTTTTTT
TRBJ2-1 | - | - | TRBV9 | CASSVVSGHEQFF | TGTGCCAGCAGCGTAGTTTCCGGTCACGAGCAGTTCTTC
TRBJ1-4 | - | - | TRBV5-1 | CASSLAGSSEKLFF | TGCGCCAGCAGCTTGGCAGGGTCCAGTGAAAAACTGTTTTTT
TRBJ2-2 | - | - | TRBV19 | CASSISQATGELFF | TGTGCCAGTAGTATATCGCAGGCCACCGGGGAGCTGTTTTTT
TRBJ1-2 | TRBD1 | - | TRBV3-1/TRBV3-2 | CASSQLIQGEQVYGYTF | TGTGCCAGCAGCCAACTAATACAGGGGGAACAGGTCTATGGCTACACCTTC
TRBJ2-7 | TRBD2 | - | TRBV28 | CASGGGLGEQYF | TGTGCCAGCGGCGGGGGACTCGGCGAGCAGTACTTC
TRBJ1-3 | - | - | TRBV4-2 | CASSQERGNTIYF | TGTGCCAGCAGCCAAGAACGGGGAAACACCATATATTTT
TRBJ2-3 | - | - | TRBV29-1 | CSVVAQGNVHGTDTQYF | TGCAGCGTTGTGGCGCAGGGTAACGTTCATGGCACAGATACGCAGTATTTT
TRBJ2-5 | TRBD2 | - | TRBV11-2 | CASSRGLAEETQYF | TGTGCCAGCAGCCGAGGACTAGCGGAAGAGACCCAGTACTTC
TRBJ2-5 | TRBD1 | - | TRBV5-6 | CASSPGQGGQETQYF | TGTGCCAGCAGCCCGGGACAGGGAGGACAAGAGACCCAGTACTTC
TRBJ2-1 | - | few | TRBV7-8 | CASSQDFLNEQFF | TGTGCCAGCAGCCAGGACTTCCTCAATGAGCAGTTCTTC
TRBJ2-1 | TRBD1 | few | TRBV6-1 | CASSEFLGQPNEQFF | TGTGCCAGCAGTGAATTCCTGGGACAGCCCAATGAGCAGTTCTTC
TRBJ2-3 | TRBD2 | - | TRBV9 | CASSVSGGLRTDTQYF | TGTGCCAGCAGCGTTAGCGGGGGCCTCCGCACAGATACGCAGTATTTT
TRBJ1-1 | - | - | TRBV3-1/TRBV3-2 | CASRMGGETEAFF | TGTGCCAGCAGGATGGGTGGGGAGACTGAAGCTTTCTTT
TRBJ2-7 | - | - | TRBV28 | CASREGQPNYEQYF | TGTGCCAGCAGGGAGGGGCAGCCAAACTACGAGCAGTACTTC
TRBJ2-1 | TRBD2 | - | TRBV2 | CASSGASGNEQFF | TGTGCCAGCAGTGGGGCTAGCGGGAATGAGCAGTTCTTC